This T cell receptor (beta chain) comes out of a study of blood T cell repertoires in COVID-19. Turning to the study itself: The samples span acute and convalescent COVID-19 from the United States, Italy and Spain. Sources were T cells, B-cell-depleted T cells, or PBMCs; the material itself was cDNA or gDNA.

Original handling: Estimated nucleated cell counts came from reference gene primer amplification. Generated by immunoSEQ multiplex PCR, the TCRdb table keeps only in-frame clones and is missing some. V and J calls and clone size come straight from that table; D and trimming were deduced from the DNA. The table includes about 190,000 clones, more than 75% detected once. CDR3 size: 15 residues. Germline CDR1 LNHDA, CDR2 SQIVND (reference sequence). Trimming removed 5 bases from V and 5 bases from J; junction bases left unmatched: 8. The Seattle site enrolled patients during active infection and followed them longitudinally.

The clonotype was recovered from a woman aged 55 to 70 with COVID-19, enrolled during active disease. Sequenced input: peripheral blood. This rearrangement joins TRBV19 to TRBJ2-2; 7 positions agree with TRBD1. CDR3 coding DNA: TGTGCCAGTAGTCCCCGACAGGGTGGTACCGGGGAGCTGTTTTTT. Translation: CASSPRQGGTGELFF.